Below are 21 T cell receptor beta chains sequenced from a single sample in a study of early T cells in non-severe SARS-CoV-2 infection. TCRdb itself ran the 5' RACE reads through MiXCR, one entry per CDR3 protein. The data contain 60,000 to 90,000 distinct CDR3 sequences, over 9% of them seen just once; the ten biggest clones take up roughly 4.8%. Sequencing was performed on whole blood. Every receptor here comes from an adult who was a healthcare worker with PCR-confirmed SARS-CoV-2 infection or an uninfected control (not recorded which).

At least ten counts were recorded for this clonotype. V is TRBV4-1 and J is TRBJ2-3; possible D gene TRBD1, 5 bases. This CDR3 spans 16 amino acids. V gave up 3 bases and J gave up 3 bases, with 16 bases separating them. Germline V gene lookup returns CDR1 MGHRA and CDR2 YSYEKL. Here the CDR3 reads CASSQSPGMLTDTQYF. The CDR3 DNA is TGCGCCAGCAGCCAGTCGCCAGGGATGTTGACAGATACGCAGTATTTT.

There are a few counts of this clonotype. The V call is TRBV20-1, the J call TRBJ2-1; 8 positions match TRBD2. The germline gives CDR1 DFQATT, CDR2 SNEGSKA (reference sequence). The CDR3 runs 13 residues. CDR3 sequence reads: CTPSGLDYNEQFF. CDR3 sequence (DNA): TGCACCCCATCGGGACTAGACTACAATGAGCAGTTCTTC.

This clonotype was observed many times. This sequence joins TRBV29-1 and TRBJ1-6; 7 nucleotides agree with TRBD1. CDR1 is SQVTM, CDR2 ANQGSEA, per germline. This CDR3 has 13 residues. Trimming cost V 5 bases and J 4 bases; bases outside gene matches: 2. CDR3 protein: CSVSQGYNSPLHF. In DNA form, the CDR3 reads TGCAGCGTTTCACAGGGGTATAATTCACCCCTCCACTTT.

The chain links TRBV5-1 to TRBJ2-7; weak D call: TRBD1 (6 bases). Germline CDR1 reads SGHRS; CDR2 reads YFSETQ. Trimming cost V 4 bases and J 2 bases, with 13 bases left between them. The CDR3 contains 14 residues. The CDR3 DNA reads TGCGCCAGCAGCCCAGGGGACCCTGCCTACGAGCAGTACTTC. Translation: CASSPGDPAYEQYF.

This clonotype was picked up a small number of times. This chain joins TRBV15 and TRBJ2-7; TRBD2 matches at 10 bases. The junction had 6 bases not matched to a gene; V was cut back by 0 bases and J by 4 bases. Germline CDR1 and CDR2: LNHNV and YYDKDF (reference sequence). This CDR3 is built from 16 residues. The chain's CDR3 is CATSRDPSGSQYEQYF. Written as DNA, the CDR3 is TGTGCCACCAGCAGAGATCCTAGCGGGAGTCAGTACGAGCAGTACTTC.

The DNA for the CDR3 is TGTGCCAGCAGCTTAGTTGTGGGGGAGCAGTTCTTC. Translation: CASSLVVGEQFF. The chain joins TRBV7-2 to TRBJ2-1; no clear D. The CDR3 covers 12 residues. CDR1 is SGHTA and CDR2 is FQGNSA in the germline V gene. V was clipped by 1 base and J by 10 bases, with 8 bases between them.

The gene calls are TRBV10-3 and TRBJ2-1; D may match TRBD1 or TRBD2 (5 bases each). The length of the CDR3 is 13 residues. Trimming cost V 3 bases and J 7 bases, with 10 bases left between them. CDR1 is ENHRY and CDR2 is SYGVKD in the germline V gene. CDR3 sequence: CAISDGARNEQFF. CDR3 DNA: TGTGCCATCAGTGACGGGGCTCGGAATGAGCAGTTCTTC.

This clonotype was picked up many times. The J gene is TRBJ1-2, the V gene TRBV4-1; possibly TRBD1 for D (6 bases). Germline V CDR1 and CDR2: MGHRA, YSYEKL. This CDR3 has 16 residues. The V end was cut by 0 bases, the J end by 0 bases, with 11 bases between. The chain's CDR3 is CASSQEGAGANYGYTF. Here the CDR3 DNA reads TGCGCCAGCAGCCAAGAAGGGGCAGGGGCTAACTATGGCTACACCTTC.

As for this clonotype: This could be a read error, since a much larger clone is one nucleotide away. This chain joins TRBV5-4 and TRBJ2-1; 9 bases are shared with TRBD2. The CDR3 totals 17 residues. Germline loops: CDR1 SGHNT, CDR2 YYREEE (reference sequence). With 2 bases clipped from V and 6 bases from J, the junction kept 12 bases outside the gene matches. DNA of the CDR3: TGTGCCAGCAGCTTAAGCGGGGGGACTCGATCACCCAATGAGCAGTTCTTC. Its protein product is CASSLSGGTRSPNEQFF.

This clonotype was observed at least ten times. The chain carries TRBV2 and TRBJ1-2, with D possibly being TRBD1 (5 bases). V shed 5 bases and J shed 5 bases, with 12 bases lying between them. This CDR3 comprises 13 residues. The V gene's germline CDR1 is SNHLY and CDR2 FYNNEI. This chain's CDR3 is CASSPGHSYGYTF. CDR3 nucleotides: TGTGCCAGCAGTCCCGGACATTCATATGGCTACACCTTC.

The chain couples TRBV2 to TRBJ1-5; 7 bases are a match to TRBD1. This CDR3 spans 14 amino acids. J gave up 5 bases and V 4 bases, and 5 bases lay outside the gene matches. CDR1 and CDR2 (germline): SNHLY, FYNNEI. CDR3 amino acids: CASSGQGRDQPQHF. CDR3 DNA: TGTGCCAGCAGTGGACAGGGTCGCGATCAGCCCCAGCATTTT.

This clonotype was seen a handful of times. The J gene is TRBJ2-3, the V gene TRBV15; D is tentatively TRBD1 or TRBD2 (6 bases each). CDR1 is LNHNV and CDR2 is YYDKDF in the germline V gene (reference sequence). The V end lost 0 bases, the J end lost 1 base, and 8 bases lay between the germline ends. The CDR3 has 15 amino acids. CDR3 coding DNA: TGTGCCACCAGCAGAGAGGAGGGGGGCACAGATACGCAGTATTTT. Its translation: CATSREEGGTDTQYF.

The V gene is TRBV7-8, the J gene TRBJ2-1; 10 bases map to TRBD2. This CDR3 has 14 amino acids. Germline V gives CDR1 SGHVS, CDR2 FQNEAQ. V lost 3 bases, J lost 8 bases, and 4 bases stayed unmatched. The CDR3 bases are TGTGCCAGCAGCTTCCCTAGCGGGAGCGATGAGCAGTTCTTC. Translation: CASSFPSGSDEQFF. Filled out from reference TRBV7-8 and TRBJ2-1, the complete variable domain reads GAGVSQSPRYKVAKRGQDVALRCDPISGHVSLFWYQQALGQGPEFLTYFQNEAQLDKSGLPSDRFFAERPEGSVSTLKIQRTQQEDSAVYLCASSFPSGSDEQFFGPGTRLTVL.

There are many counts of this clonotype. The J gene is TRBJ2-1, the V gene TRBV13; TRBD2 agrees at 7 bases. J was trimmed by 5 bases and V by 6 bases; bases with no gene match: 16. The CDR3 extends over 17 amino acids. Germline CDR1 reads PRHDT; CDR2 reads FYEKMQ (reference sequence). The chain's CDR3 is CASRIQGGGRGDNEQFF. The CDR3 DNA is TGTGCCAGCAGGATTCAAGGTGGCGGGAGAGGGGACAATGAGCAGTTCTTC.

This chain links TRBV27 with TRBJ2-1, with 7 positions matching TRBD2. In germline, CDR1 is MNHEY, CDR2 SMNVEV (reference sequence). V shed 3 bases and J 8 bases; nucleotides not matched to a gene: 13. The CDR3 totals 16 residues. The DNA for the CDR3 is TGTGCCAGCAGTTTCAACCTAGCGGACGTCTTACATGAGCAGTTCTTC. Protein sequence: CASSFNLADVLHEQFF.

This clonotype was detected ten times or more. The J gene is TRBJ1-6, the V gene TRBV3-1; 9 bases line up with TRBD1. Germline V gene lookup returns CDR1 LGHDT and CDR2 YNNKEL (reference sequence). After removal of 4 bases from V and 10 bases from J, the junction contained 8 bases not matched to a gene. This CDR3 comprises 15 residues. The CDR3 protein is CASSPRSGQGSPLHF. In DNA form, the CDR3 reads TGTGCCAGCAGCCCCAGATCGGGACAGGGCTCACCCCTCCACTTT.

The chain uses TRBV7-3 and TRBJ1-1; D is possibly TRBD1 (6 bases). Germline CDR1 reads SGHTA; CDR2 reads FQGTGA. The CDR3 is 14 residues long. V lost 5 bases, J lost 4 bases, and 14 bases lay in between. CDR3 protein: CASSMTGFGTEAFF. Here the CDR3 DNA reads TGTGCCAGCAGCATGACAGGTTTTGGCACTGAAGCTTTCTTT.

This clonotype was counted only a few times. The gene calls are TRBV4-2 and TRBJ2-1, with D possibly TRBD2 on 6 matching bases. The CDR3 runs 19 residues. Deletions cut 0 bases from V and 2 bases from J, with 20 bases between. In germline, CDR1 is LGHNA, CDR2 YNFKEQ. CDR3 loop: CASSQEAIGRDLPYNEQFF. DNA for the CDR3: TGTGCCAGCAGCCAAGAAGCTATTGGGCGGGACTTACCCTACAATGAGCAGTTCTTC.

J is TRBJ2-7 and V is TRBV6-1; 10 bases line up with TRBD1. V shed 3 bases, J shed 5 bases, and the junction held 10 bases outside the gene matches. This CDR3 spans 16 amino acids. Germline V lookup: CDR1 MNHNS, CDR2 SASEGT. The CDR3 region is CASSDLRGQGFHEQYF. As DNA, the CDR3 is TGTGCCAGCAGTGACCTCCGGGGACAGGGGTTCCACGAGCAGTACTTC.

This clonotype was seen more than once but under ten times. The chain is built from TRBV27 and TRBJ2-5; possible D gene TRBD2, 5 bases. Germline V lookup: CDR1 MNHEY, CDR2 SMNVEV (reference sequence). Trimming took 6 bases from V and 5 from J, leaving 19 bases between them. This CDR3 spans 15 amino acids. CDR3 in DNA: TGTGCCAGCAGATTTGGGAGACTCCGGACGGAGACCCAGTACTTC. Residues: CASRFGRLRTETQYF.

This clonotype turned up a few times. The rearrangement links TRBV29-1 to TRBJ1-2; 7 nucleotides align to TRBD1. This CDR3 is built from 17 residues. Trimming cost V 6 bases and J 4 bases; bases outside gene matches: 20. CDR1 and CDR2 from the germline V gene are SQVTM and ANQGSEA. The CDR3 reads CSVSSDRPIMGIYGYTF. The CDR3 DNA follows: TGCAGCGTCTCTTCGGACAGGCCGATAATGGGTATCTATGGCTACACCTTC.